One and the same sample provided the 27 T cell receptor beta chains below, sequenced in a study of CD8 T cells in Susac syndrome. The RNA input was roughly 0.45 to 1 ug, and it was reverse transcribed with random hexamers. TCRdb processed the immunoSEQ multiplex PCR reads anew with MiXCR; each CDR3 protein has one entry. This sample has about 140,000 distinct CDR3 sequences, with under 97% found just once. Material for sequencing was CD4+ T cells from PBMCs. These receptors were taken from a human donor with Susac syndrome.

The chain links TRBV20-1 to TRBJ2-3; 12 nucleotides line up with TRBD2. V was clipped by 3 bases and J by 3 bases; unmatched bases: 4. Germline loops: CDR1 DFQATT, CDR2 SNEGSKA (reference sequence). The CDR3 totals 15 residues. In nucleotides, the CDR3 is TGCAGTGCTAGCGGGACTAGCGGGCGGACAGATACGCAGTATTTT. It specifies CSASGTSGRTDTQYF.

Here the CDR3 DNA reads TGTGCCAGCAGGCCGAAGATAGGGTTGGGGCAAGAGACCCAGTACTTC. Protein product: CASRPKIGLGQETQYF. The rearrangement joins TRBV6-1 to TRBJ2-5; the D is unclear. The V and J ends lost 6 bases and 2 bases respectively, with 19 bases between them. Per germline, CDR1 MNHNS and CDR2 SASEGT. The CDR3 consists of 16 residues.

This sequence joins TRBV6-1 and TRBJ2-5, with 7 bases matching TRBD1. The germline V gene has CDR1 MNHNS and CDR2 SASEGT. V gave up 5 bases and J gave up 3 bases; unmatched junction bases: 3. This CDR3 contains 13 residues. The CDR3, as DNA: TGTGCCAGCAGTAACGACAGGGAAGAGACCCAGTACTTC. It specifies CASSNDREETQYF.

This chain connects TRBV24-1 to TRBJ2-1; 10 bases are shared with TRBD2. The CDR3 spans 14 residues. V gave up 7 bases and J gave up 10 bases; unmatched junction bases: 9. CDR1 is KGHDR, CDR2 SFDVKD, per germline. CDR3 coding DNA: TGTGCCACCAGCCGGGACATGGGACTAGCGGAGCAGTTCTTC. Its translation: CATSRDMGLAEQFF.

This clonotype occurred a few times. The chain employs TRBV5-1 and TRBJ2-5, with D uncertain. Trimming removed 0 bases at V and 4 bases at J, with 13 bases between. There are 15 residues in the CDR3. Germline V gene data show CDR1 as SGHRS and CDR2 as YFSETQ. DNA of the CDR3: TGCGCCAGCAGCTTGGGGTCGGGTTTAGGAGAGACCCAGTACTTC. Translation gives CASSLGSGLGETQYF.

CDR3 sequence reads: CSVGEKNTEAFF. The CDR3 nucleotides are TGCAGCGTTGGGGAGAAGAACACTGAAGCTTTCTTT. The gene calls are TRBV29-1 and TRBJ1-1; D remains ambiguous. Germline CDR1 reads SQVTM; CDR2 reads ANQGSEA. V was pared by 4 bases and J by 1 base, with 7 bases between. The CDR3 is 12 residues long.

This sequence joins TRBV2 and TRBJ2-7; 9 bases are shared with TRBD1. The CDR3 length is 15 residues. V was clipped by 8 bases and J by 0 bases; unmatched bases: 8. In germline, CDR1 is SNHLY, CDR2 FYNNEI. CDR3 protein: CASQGQGGGSYEQYF. The DNA for the CDR3 is TGTGCCAGCCAGGGACAGGGCGGTGGCTCCTACGAGCAGTACTTC.

The chain links TRBV5-1 to TRBJ2-3; D tentatively reads TRBD1 or TRBD2 (6 bases each). The V and J ends lost 4 bases and 6 bases respectively, with 15 bases between them. CDR3 length: 14 residues. Germline V CDR1 and CDR2: SGHRS, YFSETQ. The chain's CDR3 is CASSADSGSDTQYF. CDR3 nucleotides: TGCGCCAGCAGCGCGGACAGCGGGTCGGATACGCAGTATTTT.

This rearrangement joins TRBV7-3 to TRBJ2-2, with D possibly being TRBD2 (6 bases). The CDR3 consists of 14 residues. The ends were cut back, 5 bases at V and 3 bases at J, with 10 bases in the middle. Germline V CDR1 and CDR2: SGHTA, FQGTGA. CDR3 residues: CASSPGTYTGELFF. Written as DNA, the CDR3 is TGTGCCAGCAGCCCGGGGACTTACACCGGGGAGCTGTTTTTT.

This chain links TRBV10-3 with TRBJ1-5, with TRBD1 matching 9 bases. Germline V gene data show CDR1 as ENHRY and CDR2 as SYGVKD. The CDR3 loop spans 13 amino acids. The V and J ends lost 11 bases and 4 bases, in that order; junction bases with no gene match: 6. The CDR3 region has the DNA TGTGCCTCGAGACAGGGGGAGAATCAGCCCCAGCATTTT. Amino acid sequence: CASRQGENQPQHF.

This rearrangement joins TRBV20-1 to TRBJ2-1, with D hard to call. V dropped 3 bases and J dropped 5 bases, with 5 bases sitting between them. This CDR3 is built from 11 residues. Germline CDR1 DFQATT, CDR2 SNEGSKA (reference sequence). The CDR3 bases are TGCAGTGCTAGGTCTGACAATGAGCAGTTCTTC. This gives the protein CSARSDNEQFF.

Here the CDR3 DNA reads TGTGCCAGCAGCTCCGGCGTGTTCAATGAGCAGTTCTTC. The encoded protein is CASSSGVFNEQFF. The chain carries TRBV7-8 and TRBJ2-1; D gene ambiguous. This CDR3 comprises 13 residues. Trimming cost V 4 bases and J 6 bases, with 10 bases left between them. The germline V gene encodes CDR1 SGHVS and CDR2 FQNEAQ.

The rearrangement links TRBV7-2 to TRBJ2-5; TRBD2 aligns across 8 bases. Germline V CDR1 and CDR2: SGHTA, FQGNSA. The CDR3 has 14 amino acids. The ends lost 4 bases at V and 5 bases at J; junction bases unmatched: 6. The CDR3 DNA follows: TGTGCCAGCAGCTACGGGGGGGCGGGCGAGACCCAGTACTTC. It is translated as CASSYGGAGETQYF.

The chain has TRBV12-3 or TRBV12-4 and TRBJ1-5; 10 bases fit TRBD1. Trimming at V came to 5 bases and at J to 1 base, leaving 2 bases not matched to a gene. The CDR3 has 15 residues. The CDR3 loop reads CASSGTGVSNQPQHF. For the CDR3, the DNA is TGTGCCAGCAGTGGGACAGGGGTGAGCAATCAGCCCCAGCATTTT.

The J gene is TRBJ2-1, the V gene TRBV29-1, with D possibly TRBD1 on 5 matching bases. Trimming stripped 4 bases from V and 5 bases from J, with 9 bases between. The CDR3 runs 12 residues. Per the germline V gene, CDR1 is SQVTM and CDR2 is ANQGSEA. The CDR3 DNA is TGCAGCGTTGGACAGATTGACAATGAGCAGTTCTTC. It codes for CSVGQIDNEQFF.

The rearrangement joins TRBV24-1 to TRBJ2-1; the D gene is possibly TRBD2 (5 bases). CDR1 and CDR2 (germline): KGHDR, SFDVKD. The CDR3 loop spans 15 amino acids. Trimming cost V 5 bases and J 2 bases, with 12 bases left between them. DNA for the CDR3: TGTGCCACCAGTGGGGGTGAGGGAACCTACAATGAGCAGTTCTTC. This sequence encodes CATSGGEGTYNEQFF.

This clonotype has just one count. This chain connects TRBV2 to TRBJ2-1; TRBD2 agrees at 11 bases. Germline assignment: CDR1 SNHLY and CDR2 FYNNEI. This CDR3 has 17 amino acids. J was trimmed by 8 bases and V by 8 bases; bases with no gene match: 17. CDR3 coding DNA: TGTGCCAGCTGTGTAGCGGGAGGGCCCCTTGGATGCGATGAGCAGTTCTTC. Translated, it gives CASCVAGGPLGCDEQFF.

J is TRBJ1-5 and V is TRBV12-3 or TRBV12-4; D ambiguous. V dropped 8 bases and J dropped 1 base, with 9 bases sitting between them. CDR3 length: 13 residues. The CDR3 protein is CASSPDSNQPQHF. CDR3 in DNA: TGTGCCAGCTCACCCGACAGCAATCAGCCCCAGCATTTT.

The V and J genes are TRBV21-1 and TRBJ2-1; the table's D call, TRBD2, was not checked against the DNA. TRBV21-1 represents a pseudogene. The CDR3 has 15 residues. CDR3 sequence: CASSKVLAGGNEQFF. CDR3 nucleotides: TGTGCCAGCAGCAAAGTCCTAGCGGGAGGGAATGAGCAGTTCTTC.

V usage is TRBV28 and J usage is TRBJ2-7, with D possibly being TRBD1 (5 bases). The V end was cut by 4 bases, the J end by 0 bases, with 10 bases between. The CDR3 has 14 residues. Germline assignment: CDR1 MDHEN and CDR2 SYDVKM. The chain's CDR3 is CASSSRQRSYEQYF. In nucleotides, the CDR3 is TGTGCCAGCAGTTCCCGACAGCGCTCCTACGAGCAGTACTTC.

The rearrangement uses TRBV29-1 and TRBJ1-1, with D maybe TRBD1 (5 bases). Trimming pared 6 bases from V and 5 bases from J, leaving 16 bases between. Germline lookup yields CDR1 SQVTM and CDR2 ANQGSEA. This CDR3 comprises 13 residues. The CDR3 DNA reads TGCAGCGTGACCAGGGTGAAAGGGACTGAAGCTTTCTTT. Its protein product is CSVTRVKGTEAFF.

The chain recombines TRBV20-1 with TRBJ1-1, with a possible D match to TRBD1 (6 bases). The CDR3 totals 16 residues. CDR1 DFQATT and CDR2 SNEGSKA come from the germline V gene (reference sequence). V lost 0 bases and J lost 1, with 15 bases in between. Here the CDR3 DNA reads TGCAGTGCTAGAGACCTTACTACAGGGCCGAACACTGAAGCTTTCTTT. Its protein is CSARDLTTGPNTEAFF.

This clonotype was observed a single time. The chain recombines TRBV20-1 with TRBJ2-3, with TRBD1 as a possible D gene (6 bases). The CDR3 contains 15 residues. Trimming removed 6 bases at V and 4 bases at J, with 20 bases between. The V gene's germline CDR1 is DFQATT and CDR2 SNEGSKA (reference sequence). The CDR3 loop is CSAHLRDTKADTQYF. In nucleotides, the CDR3 is TGCAGTGCCCATCTCCGGGACACGAAGGCAGATACGCAGTATTTT.

The chain carries TRBV11-2 and TRBJ2-1; 10 bases align to TRBD1. This CDR3 is built from 16 residues. V trimming: 4 bases; J trimming: 12 bases; junction bases outside the gene matches: 15. CDR1 and CDR2 from the germline V gene are SGHAT and FQNNGV. For the CDR3, the DNA is TGTGCCAGCAGCTCCCGCCGCCATGGGACAGGGGTCGGGCAGTTCTTC. As protein: CASSSRRHGTGVGQFF.

The V and J genes are TRBV29-1 and TRBJ2-5, with TRBD2 matching over 8 bases. CDR3 length equals 15 residues. In germline, CDR1 is SQVTM, CDR2 ANQGSEA. V lost 4 bases, J lost 5 bases, and 12 bases stayed unmatched. This CDR3 reads CSVGGRGGGGETQYF. In DNA form, the CDR3 reads TGCAGCGTTGGGGGTCGGGGGGGAGGAGGGGAGACCCAGTACTTC.

The chain employs TRBV24-1 and TRBJ1-2; D is unresolved. The CDR3 length is 13 residues. Germline lookup yields CDR1 KGHDR and CDR2 SFDVKD. Trimming left V 1 base short and J 4 bases short, with 6 bases between. Written as DNA, the CDR3 is TGTGCCACCAGTGATTTTAACGGCTATGGCTACACCTTC. Protein product: CATSDFNGYGYTF.

The chain has TRBV20-1 and TRBJ1-4, with D maybe TRBD1 (6 bases). Germline CDR1 and CDR2: DFQATT and SNEGSKA (reference sequence). With 4 bases removed from V and 1 base from J, the gap between germline ends came to 7 bases. The CDR3 consists of 13 residues. The CDR3 DNA is TGCAGTGCTAAGGGACAAACTAATGAAAAACTGTTTTTT. It is translated as CSAKGQTNEKLFF.